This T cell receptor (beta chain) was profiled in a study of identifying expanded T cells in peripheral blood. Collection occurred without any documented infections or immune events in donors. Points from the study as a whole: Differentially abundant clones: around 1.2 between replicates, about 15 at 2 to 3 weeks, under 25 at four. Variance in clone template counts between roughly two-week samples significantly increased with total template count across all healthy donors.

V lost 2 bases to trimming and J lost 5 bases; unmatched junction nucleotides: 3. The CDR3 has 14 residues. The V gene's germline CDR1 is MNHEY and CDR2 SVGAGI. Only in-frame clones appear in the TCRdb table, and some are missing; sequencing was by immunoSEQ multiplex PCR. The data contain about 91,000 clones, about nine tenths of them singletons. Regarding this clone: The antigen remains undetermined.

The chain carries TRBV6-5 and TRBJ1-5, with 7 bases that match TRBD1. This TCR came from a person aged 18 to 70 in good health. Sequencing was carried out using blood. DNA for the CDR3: TGTGCCAGCAGTTACGGAGGGGGCGATCAGCCCCAGCATTTT. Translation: CASSYGGGDQPQHF.